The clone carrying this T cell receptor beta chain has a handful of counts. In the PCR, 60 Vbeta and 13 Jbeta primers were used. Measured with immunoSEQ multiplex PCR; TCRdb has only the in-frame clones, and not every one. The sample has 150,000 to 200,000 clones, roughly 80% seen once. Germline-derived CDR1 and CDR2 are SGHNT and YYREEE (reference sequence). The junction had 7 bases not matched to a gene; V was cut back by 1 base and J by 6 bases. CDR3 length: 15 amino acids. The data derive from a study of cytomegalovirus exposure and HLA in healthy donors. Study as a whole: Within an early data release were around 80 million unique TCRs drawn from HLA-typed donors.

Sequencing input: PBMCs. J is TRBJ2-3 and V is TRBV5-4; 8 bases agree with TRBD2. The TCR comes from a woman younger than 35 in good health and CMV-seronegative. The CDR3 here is CASSLSGSGLDTQYF. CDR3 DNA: TGTGCCAGCAGCTTGAGCGGGAGTGGATTGGATACGCAGTATTTT.